The T cell receptor (beta chain) under discussion was sequenced for a study of blood T cell repertoires in COVID-19. For the study at large: Whether acute or convalescent, the COVID-19 samples came from the United States, Italy and Spain. In each case, the material was cDNA or gDNA derived from T cells, B-cell-depleted T cells, or PBMCs.

Study processing details: Estimation of nucleated cell counts was performed using reference gene primer amplification. Sequencing used immunoSEQ multiplex PCR; TCRdb keeps in-frame clones, though not all of them. Clonal size and the V and J genes are those of that table, whereas D and trimming came from the DNA. This sample has 200,000 to 300,000 clones, with more than 75% found just once. The V gene end was trimmed by 5 bases and the J gene end by 1 base; junction bases not matched to a gene: 11. Germline V gene data show CDR1 as SEHNR and CDR2 as FQNEAQ (reference sequence). The CDR3 is 17 residues long.

The clonotype originates from a woman in her thirties who had recovered from COVID-19. The specimen sequenced was peripheral blood. This chain uses TRBV7-9 with TRBJ2-1, with 7 bases identical to TRBD2. CDR3 DNA: TGTGCCAGCAGCACCCCGATGGCGGGGGAATCCTACAATGAGCAGTTCTTC. This codes for CASSTPMAGESYNEQFF. Complete variable domain (other parts from reference TRBV7-9 and TRBJ2-1): DTGVSQNPRHKITKRGQNVTFRCDPISEHNRLYWYRQTLGQGPEFLTYFQNEAQLEKSRLLSDRFSAERPKGSFSTLEIQRTEQGDSAMYLCASSTPMAGESYNEQFFGPGTRLTVL.